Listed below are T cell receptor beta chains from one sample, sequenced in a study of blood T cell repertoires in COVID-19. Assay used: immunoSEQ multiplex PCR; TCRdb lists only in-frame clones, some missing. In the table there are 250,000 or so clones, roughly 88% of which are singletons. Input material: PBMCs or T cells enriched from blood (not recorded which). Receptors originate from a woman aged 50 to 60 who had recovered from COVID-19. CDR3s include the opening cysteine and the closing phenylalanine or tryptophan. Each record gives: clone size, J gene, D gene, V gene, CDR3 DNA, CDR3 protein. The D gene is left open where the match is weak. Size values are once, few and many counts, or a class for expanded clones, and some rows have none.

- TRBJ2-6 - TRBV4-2 TGTGCCAGCAGCCCCGGAGTAGCGGCAAGCTCTGGGGCCAACGTCCTGACTTTC CASSPGVAASSGANVLTF
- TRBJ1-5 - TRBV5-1 TGCGCCAGCAGCTTGGGACAGAACAATCAGCCCCAGCATTTT CASSLGQNNQPQHF
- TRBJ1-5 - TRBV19 TGTGCCAGTAGTATGGGGCTCCCGGCGCAGCCCCAGCATTTT CASSMGLPAQPQHF
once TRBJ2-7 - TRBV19 TGTGCCAGTAGTATTAGGAGCGATAGGTCTTACGAGCAGTACTTC CASSIRSDRSYEQYF
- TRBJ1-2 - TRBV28 TGTGCCAGCAGCCCCACAAATGCGGGAGGCTACACCTTC CASSPTNAGGYTF
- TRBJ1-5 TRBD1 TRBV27 TGTGCCAGCAGTCTAGGACAGGCGACAAGCAATCAGCCCCAGCATTTT CASSLGQATSNQPQHF
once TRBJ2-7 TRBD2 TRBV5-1 TGCGCCAGCAGGCCCGGACTAGCGGGCACCTACGAGCAGTACTTC CASRPGLAGTYEQYF
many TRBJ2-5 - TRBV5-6 TGTGCCAGCAGCTTGGATTGGACACTCCAAGAGACCCAGTACTTC CASSLDWTLQETQYF
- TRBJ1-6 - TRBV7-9 TGTGCCAGCAGCCCCCGGCAGGGCGGTAATTCACCCCTCCACTTT CASSPRQGGNSPLHF
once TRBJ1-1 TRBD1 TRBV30 TGTGCCTGGAGTTTAGGGGGCAGTGCAGCTTTCTTT CAWSLGGSAAFF
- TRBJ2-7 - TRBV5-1 TGCGCCAGCAGCTTAGGACTTGGCCGGTCCCCCTACGAGCAGTACTTC CASSLGLGRSPYEQYF
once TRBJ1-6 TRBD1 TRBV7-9 TGTGCCAGCAGCCGAGGGGGCATTGAATCACCCCTCCACTTT CASSRGGIESPLHF
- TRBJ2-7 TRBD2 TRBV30 TGTGCCTGGAGACAGGGTGGGGGGACTAGCGGGAGCCCTACCTACGAGCAGTACTTC CAWRQGGGTSGSPTYEQYF
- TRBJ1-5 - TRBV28 TGTGCCAGCAGTTTAGCAGGGCCCAGCAATCAGCCCCAGCATTTT CASSLAGPSNQPQHF
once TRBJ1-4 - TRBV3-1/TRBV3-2 TGTGCCAGCAGCCAAGATCCCACTGCTTTAAATGAAAAACTGTTTTTT CASSQDPTALNEKLFF
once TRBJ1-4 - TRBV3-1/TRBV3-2 TGTGCCAGCAGCCCAAGCGGGGGGCGTGAAAAACTGTTTTTT CASSPSGGREKLFF
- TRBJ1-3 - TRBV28 TGTGCCAGCAGTCCCGGGGACAACTCTGGAAACACCATATATTTT CASSPGDNSGNTIYF
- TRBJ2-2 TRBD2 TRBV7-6 TGTGCCAGCAGCTCCCCGCGACTAGCAGCCGGGGAGCTGTTTTTT CASSSPRLAAGELFF
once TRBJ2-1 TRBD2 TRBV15 TGTGCCACCAGCAGAGTAGTCGGCGGGAGGAATGAGCAGTTCTTC CATSRVVGGRNEQFF
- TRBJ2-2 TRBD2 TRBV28 TGTGCCAGCAGACTAGCGGGAGGTGGGACCGGGGAGCTGTTTTTT CASRLAGGGTGELFF
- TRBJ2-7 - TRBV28 TGTGCCAGCAGCTCTACCGGGACTCCTCGTGGATTGGGATCCGAGCAGTACTTC CASSSTGTPRGLGSEQYF
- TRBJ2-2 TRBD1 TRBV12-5 TGTGCTAGTGGCCTTGCCTCACAGGGGGCCGGGGAGCTGTTTTTT CASGLASQGAGELFF
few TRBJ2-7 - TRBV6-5 TGTGCCAGCAGTTACTCTCAGGGGTCCTACGAGCAGTACTTC CASSYSQGSYEQYF
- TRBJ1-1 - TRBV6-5 TGTGCCAGCAGTTACTGGGCAGAGAACACTGAAGCTTTCTTT CASSYWAENTEAFF
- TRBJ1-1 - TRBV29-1 TGCAGCGGACAGGACATGAACACTGAAGCTTTCTTT CSGQDMNTEAFF
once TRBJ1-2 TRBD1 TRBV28 TGTGCCAGCCGGGCGGGAGGGACAGGGGGCTATGGCTACACCTTC CASRAGGTGGYGYTF
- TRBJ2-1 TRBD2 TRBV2 TGTGCCAGCACTACTAGCGGGAGGGGTGGTGAGCAGTTCTTC CASTTSGRGGEQFF
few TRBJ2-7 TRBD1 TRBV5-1 TGCGCCAGCAGCTTGCCGGACAGGGAGTACTACGAGCAGTACTTC CASSLPDREYYEQYF
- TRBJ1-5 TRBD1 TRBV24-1 TGTGCCACCAGTGATGCAGGGGGGAGTCAGCCCCAGCATTTT CATSDAGGSQPQHF
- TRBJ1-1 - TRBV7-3 TGTGCCAGCAGCTTAAGCCCACTTCGGGGAACTGAAGCTTTCTTT CASSLSPLRGTEAFF
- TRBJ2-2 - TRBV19 TGTGCCAGTAGTATCCGAGCGGGGAACACCGGGGAGCTGTTTTTT CASSIRAGNTGELFF
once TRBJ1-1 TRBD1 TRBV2 TGTGCCAGCCAGGGACAGCCTAACACTGAAGCTTTCTTT CASQGQPNTEAFF
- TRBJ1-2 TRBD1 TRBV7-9 TGTGCCAGCAGTTCCAAGGACAGGGTGGGTGATGGCTACACCTTC CASSSKDRVGDGYTF
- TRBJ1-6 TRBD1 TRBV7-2 TGTGCCAGCGGCGGGCAGGGGGGTTCACCCCTCCACTTT CASGGQGGSPLHF
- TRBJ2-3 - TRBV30 TGTGCCTGGAGTCAGCCAGGGTGGGAGGCAGATACGCAGTATTTT CAWSQPGWEADTQYF
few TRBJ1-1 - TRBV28 TGTGCCAGTAATTACCAGGGGTTGGACACTGAAGCTTTCTTT CASNYQGLDTEAFF
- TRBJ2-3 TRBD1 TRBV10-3 TGTGCCATCCTAGACTCGGACAGGGAGAGCACAGATACGCAGTATTTT CAILDSDRESTDTQYF
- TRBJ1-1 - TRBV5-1 TGCGCCAGCAGCTTGACCCCCAGAGGGATGAACACTGAAGCTTTCTTT CASSLTPRGMNTEAFF
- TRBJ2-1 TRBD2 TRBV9 TGTGCCAGCAGCATTAGCGGGAGCTCCTACAATGAGCAGTTCTTC CASSISGSSYNEQFF
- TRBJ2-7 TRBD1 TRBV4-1 TGCGCCAGCAGCTTGGACAGGGACTCCTACGAGCAGTACTTC CASSLDRDSYEQYF
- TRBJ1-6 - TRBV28 TGTGCCAGCAGTTTATATACAGGATCAAATAATTCACCCCTCCACTTT CASSLYTGSNNSPLHF
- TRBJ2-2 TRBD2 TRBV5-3 TGTGCCAGAAGCCAAGAAGGACTAGCGGGAGAAGACACCGGGGAGCTGTTTTTT CARSQEGLAGEDTGELFF
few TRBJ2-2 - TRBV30 TGTGCCTCACCAGGGGGGACCGGGGAGCTGTTTTTT CASPGGTGELFF
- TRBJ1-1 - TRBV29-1 TGCAGCGTTGAACGGACAGTGGGTGGGAACACTGAAGCTTTCTTT CSVERTVGGNTEAFF